What follows is one T cell receptor (beta chain) and its context. Germline lookup yields CDR1 MNHEY and CDR2 SMNVEV (reference sequence). The CDR3 extends over 15 amino acids. J lost 4 bases, V lost 2 bases, and 3 bases had no gene match. The sample comes from a study of Ad26.COV2.S vaccination and SARS-CoV-2 variants. TCRdb's copy holds only in-frame clones and misses some; the assay was immunoSEQ multiplex PCR. The sample gives approximately 340,000 clones, roughly nine tenths of which show up once; 3.9% is in the top ten. Material: peripheral blood, obtained after recovery from COVID-19. The TCR originated in a human donor who had recovered from COVID-19. This sequence joins TRBV27 and TRBJ2-1, with 9 positions matching TRBD2. CDR3 protein: CASSLAGGPYNEQFF. As DNA, the CDR3 is TGTGCCAGCAGTTTAGCGGGGGGGCCTTACAATGAGCAGTTCTTC.